These 23 T cell receptor delta chains came from one sample sequenced in a study of γδ T cells in repeated Plasmodium falciparum infection. Bulk repertoires came from Vgamma9/Vdelta2+ or Vdelta2-negative gammadelta T cells flow-sorted from PBMC. TCRdb repeated clone calling on the multiplex PCR reads with CATT. The table lists tens of thousands of delta-chain clones, 1.9% of them singletons. Sequenced: gamma-delta T cells from blood. These receptors all come from a pool of human donors (malaria-infected and uninfected, not separated).

This clone was counted many times. The protein held in TCRdb is that of a much larger clone and does not match this DNA's translation at residue 7, likely because of a read error; the protein shown is translated from the DNA. The chain has TRDV1 and TRDJ1; D not certain. Here the J gene was assigned by germline matching of the DNA, as TCRdb has none. Germline-derived CDR1 and CDR2 are TSWWSYY and QGS. The CDR3 sequence is 16 residues long. Trimming stripped 0 bases from V and 7 bases from J, with 18 bases between. CDR3 loop: CALGELTPQKEGKLIF. The CDR3 DNA reads as TGTGCTCTTGGGGAACTTACCCCCCAAAAGGAGGGTAAACTCATCTTT.

This clone was seen a handful of times. The protein in TCRdb stems from a much larger clone and differs at residue 15 from this DNA's translation, likely a read error; here the protein is translated from the DNA. The rearrangement uses TRDV1 and TRDJ2, with D perhaps matching TRDD2 (7 bases). The J gene comes from matching the DNA to germline here; TCRdb lacks it. The V end was cut by 0 bases, the J end by 4 bases, with 27 bases between. The CDR3 has 21 amino acids. The V gene's germline CDR1 is TSWWSYY and CDR2 QGS. The CDR3 loop reads CALGELQFLRWGVPSTAQLFF. CDR3 in DNA: TGTGCTCTTGGGGAACTTCAATTCCTACGATGGGGGGTCCCTTCGACAGCACAACTCTTCTTT.

Comments on this clone: TCRdb records a much larger clone's protein for this DNA, with a difference at residue 4 that likely arises from a read error; the protein given is the translation of the DNA. This rearrangement joins TRDV3 to TRDJ1; a possible D gene is TRDD2 (8 bases). TCRdb offers no J gene call, so here the DNA was matched to germline to obtain one. The germline V gene encodes CDR1 TVYSNPD and CDR2 GDNSRS (reference sequence). Between the trimmed V and J ends, which lost 2 bases and 8 bases, there was a span of 48 bases. The CDR3 sequence is 23 residues long. CDR3 amino acids: CAFPTPGLTNFLLSTGVTSKLIF. Here the CDR3 DNA reads TGTGCCTTTCCTACCCCCGGGCTGACCAACTTCCTACTGAGTACTGGGGTGACCTCCAAACTCATCTTT.

This clone showed up many times. TCRdb attributes to this sequence the protein of a much larger clone, which differs from the DNA translation at residue 14; a read error is likely, and the protein displayed is translated from the DNA. This chain connects TRAV38-2/DV8 to TRDJ1; the match to TRDD3 covers 11 bases. TCRdb is silent on the J gene; assignment here came from matching the DNA to germline. Per germline, CDR1 TSESDYY and CDR2 QEAYKQQN. V was clipped by 5 bases and J by 3 bases; unmatched bases: 18. The length of the CDR3 is 19 residues. The chain's CDR3 is CAYSPSGEAVGDTPDKLIF. The CDR3 nucleotides are TGTGCTTATAGTCCCAGCGGTGAGGCGGTGGGGGATACGCCCGATAAACTCATCTTT.

Turning to this clone: The protein given by TCRdb reflects a much larger clone and differs at residues 13 and 18 from this DNA's translation, likely from a read error; the protein shown is the DNA's translation. The chain is built from TRAV38-2/DV8 and TRDJ1; TRDD3 agrees at 11 bases. TCRdb carries no J gene annotation; the J gene was assigned here by matching the DNA with germline. Looked up from germline, CDR1 is TSESDYY and CDR2 is QEAYKQQN. CDR3 length: 24 amino acids. Trimming cost V 1 base and J 1 base; bases outside gene matches: 27. The CDR3 spells CAYRSFEYFQATCWGIPVTDKLIF. CDR3 bases: TGTGCTTATAGGAGCTTCGAATACTTCCAAGCTACGTGCTGGGGGATACCGGTCACCGATAAACTCATCTTT.

As regards this clone: A far larger clone is one nucleotide away, so this likely arose from a read error. Other DNA sequences in the sample encode the same CDR3. V gene TRDV1 combines with J gene TRDJ1; 9 bases map to TRDD3. The J gene, missing from TCRdb, was assigned here through DNA to germline matching. V was pared by 5 bases and J by 3 bases, with 25 bases of the junction left unmatched. The CDR3 loop spans 21 amino acids. In germline, CDR1 is TSWWSYY, CDR2 QGS. The CDR3 coding sequence is TGTGCTCTTGGGCTTCCCTTCCGAGCAAGGGGGATACCGAAGAGGTCCGATAAACTCATCTTT. Protein: CALGLPFRARGIPKRSDKLIF.

At least ten counts were recorded for this clone. One base separates it from a far larger clone, so it is likely a read error. This same CDR3 is encoded by further DNA sequences in the sample. The chain links TRDV1 to TRDJ1, with 7 bases aligning to TRDD3. TCRdb gives no J gene; it was assigned here by matching the DNA to germline. This CDR3 is 24 amino acids long. Per germline, CDR1 TSWWSYY and CDR2 QGS. CDR3 DNA sequence: TGCGCTCTTGGGGAATACTTCGTATTTTCGGGGATAACCGTCCCAGTACACCAAGTCGATAAACTCATCTTT. The encoded protein is CALGEYFVFSGITVPVHQVDKLIF.

This clone was observed a handful of times. TCRdb attributes to this sequence the protein of a much larger clone, which differs from the DNA translation at residue 15; a read error is likely, and the protein displayed is translated from the DNA. The chain couples TRDV1 to TRDJ1; D perhaps matches TRDD3 (6 bases). As TCRdb names no J gene, one was assigned here on the basis of a DNA match to germline. V was cut by 0 bases and J by 4 bases, with 27 bases left in between. Germline CDR1 and CDR2: TSWWSYY and QGS. The CDR3 loop spans 20 amino acids. In DNA, the CDR3 is TGTGCTCTTGGGGAACTTCAGGTCCGGGGATGCCCCTATTACAACGATAAACTCATCTTT. Translation: CALGELQVRGCPYYNDKLIF.

Remarks on this clone: A far larger clone is off by one base, so a read error is likely. Other DNA sequences in this specimen translate into the identical CDR3. Here the CDR3 DNA reads TGTGCTCTTGGGGAAGGGCGACCCTGGTACTGGGGGATAAGGACGACCGATAAACTCATCTTT. The encoded protein is CALGEGRPWYWGIRTTDKLIF. This rearrangement joins TRDV1 to TRDJ1; 11 positions match TRDD3. The J gene was not available in TCRdb and was assigned here by matching the DNA to germline segments. The CDR3 totals 21 residues. V dropped 2 bases and J dropped 2; count of bases not matched to a gene: 19. The V gene's germline CDR1 is TSWWSYY and CDR2 QGS.

The table lists this clone with many counts. Only one base separates this from a far larger clonotype, so it likely reflects a read error. The sample carries other DNA sequences with the same CDR3. This sequence joins TRDV1 and TRDJ1; TRDD3 matches at 8 bases. This CDR3 spans 21 amino acids. V dropped 9 bases and J dropped 0; count of bases not matched to a gene: 27. Germline V lookup: CDR1 TSWWSYY, CDR2 QGS. This chain's CDR3 is CALGKVLLWWGIPFYTDKLIF. The DNA for the CDR3 is TGTGCTCTCGGGAAGGTTCTACTTTGGTGGGGGATCCCTTTCTACACCGATAAACTCATCTTT.

This clone was seen ten or more times. The TCRdb protein comes from a much larger clone and disagrees with this DNA's translation at residue 8, likely due to a read error; the protein given here is derived from the DNA. This chain's CDR3 is CASLSTGEQTAKVGVRYTDKLIF. The CDR3 nucleotides are TGTGCCTCCCTCAGTACTGGGGAACAGACGGCGAAAGTGGGGGTGAGATACACCGATAAACTCATCTTT. The V gene is TRDV3, the J gene TRDJ1; 7 bases map to TRDD3. The J gene, missing from TCRdb, was assigned here through DNA to germline matching. The CDR3 is 23 amino acids. V gave up 4 bases and J gave up 0 bases; unmatched junction bases: 35. Per germline, CDR1 TVYSNPD and CDR2 GDNSRS (reference sequence).

Worth noting for this clone: TCRdb has a much larger clone's protein, which differs at residue 21 from the translation of this DNA, likely because of a read error; what is shown is the protein translated from the DNA. The chain employs TRDV1 and TRDJ1, with 10 bases matching TRDD3. The J gene, left out of TCRdb, was set here by checking the DNA against germline. This CDR3 region has 26 residues. V was pared by 0 bases and J by 3 bases, with 34 bases of the junction left unmatched. Germline-derived CDR1 and CDR2 are TSWWSYY and QGS. The CDR3 loop reads CALGELFTYSYERKVWGIKRADKLIF. The CDR3 DNA follows: TGTGCTCTTGGGGAACTATTTACCTATTCCTACGAACGAAAGGTCTGGGGGATAAAAAGGGCCGATAAACTCATCTTT.

Remarks on this clone: TCRdb shows a much larger clone's protein in place of this DNA's translation, and the two differ at residue 9, likely through a read error; the protein shown is translated from the DNA. The chain employs TRDV1 and TRDJ1; 12 bases are shared with TRDD3. Here the J gene was assigned by germline matching of the DNA, as TCRdb has none. This CDR3 contains 22 residues. Germline CDR1 TSWWSYY, CDR2 QGS. Trimming removed 4 bases from V and 5 bases from J; junction bases left unmatched: 26. CDR3 amino acids: CALGAPLPCFFTGGYRVDKLIF. The DNA of the CDR3 is TGTGCTCTTGGGGCGCCGCTTCCTTGTTTCTTTACTGGGGGATACCGGGTGGATAAACTCATCTTT.

This clone came up a few times. TCRdb attributes to this sequence the protein of a much larger clone, which differs from the DNA translation at residue 9; a read error is likely, and the protein displayed is translated from the DNA. The rearrangement uses TRDV1 and TRDJ1, with a tentative D call TRDD2 (5 bases). Here the J gene was assigned by germline matching of the DNA, as TCRdb has none. The CDR3 sequence is 20 residues long. From germline, CDR1 is TSWWSYY and CDR2 QGS. The V end lost 2 bases, the J end lost 3 bases, and 28 bases lay between the germline ends. The CDR3 nucleotides read TGTGCTCTTGGGGAAACCTACAGGCTGGCTTGGACATTCCGCCCCGATAAACTCATCTTT. It yields the protein CALGETYRLAWTFRPDKLIF.

Details on this clone: The same CDR3 arises from other DNA sequences in this sample as well. The rearrangement links TRDV2 to TRDJ1, with 13 bases aligning to TRDD3. Matching the DNA to germline supplied the J gene, which TCRdb does not give. J lost 5 bases, V lost 0 bases, and 29 bases had no gene match. CDR1 and CDR2 from the germline V gene are GEAIGNYY and EKD. CDR3 length: 24 amino acids. Here the CDR3 DNA reads TGTGCCTGTGACACCGTTGTACTGGGGGATACGGGTGTCTCACCTAGGGCATCCACTGATAAACTCATCTTT. It encodes CACDTVVLGDTGVSPRASTDKLIF.

For this clone: Translating this DNA gives a protein that differs at residue 8 from the TCRdb one, which belongs to a much larger clone; a read error is likely, and the protein shown is this translation. This chain joins TRDV3 and TRDJ1, with D possibly matching TRDD3 (5 bases). The CDR3 runs 17 residues. Germline assignment: CDR1 TVYSNPD and CDR2 GDNSRS (reference sequence). This chain's CDR3 is CAQRLRTWGPYTDKLIF. The CDR3 DNA reads TGTGCTCAAAGGTTAAGGACTTGGGGACCCTACACCGATAAACTCATCTTT. The full variable domain, rest sourced from reference TRDV3 and TRDJ1, is CDKVTQSSPDQTVASGSEVVLLCTYDTVYSNPDLFWYRIRPDYSFQFVFYGDNSRSEGADFTQGRFSVKHILTQKAFHLVISPVRTEDSATYYCAQRLRTWGPYTDKLIFGKGTRVTVEP.

About this clone: The TCRdb protein, from a much larger clone, departs from this DNA's translation at residue 13, likely by read error; the protein shown derives from the DNA. The rearrangement joins TRDV2 to TRDJ1; TRDD3 aligns across 11 bases. The CDR3 has 17 amino acids. In germline, CDR1 is GEAIGNYY, CDR2 EKD. In nucleotides, the CDR3 is TGTGCCTGTGACACTCTGGGGGATACTTCGTACACCTATAAACTCATCTTT. Amino acid sequence: CACDTLGDTSYTYKLIF.

Note on this clone: The protein TCRdb gives is from a much larger clone and does not agree with this DNA's translation at residue 7, likely a read error; the protein shown here comes from the DNA. The rearrangement links TRDV1 to TRDJ1; 12 bases map to TRDD3. The J gene was not available in TCRdb and was assigned here by matching the DNA to germline segments. The V gene's germline CDR1 is TSWWSYY and CDR2 QGS. CDR3 length equals 21 residues. J was trimmed by 0 bases and V by 5 bases; bases with no gene match: 19. Here the CDR3 reads CALGSCQPYWGIPRYTDKLIF. In DNA, the CDR3 is TGTGCTCTTGGGTCCTGCCAGCCGTACTGGGGGATACCACGTTACACCGATAAACTCATCTTT.

This clone was detected only a few times. The protein given in TCRdb and the translation of the DNA differ at residue 18, and the sequence presented here derives from the DNA. This chain joins TRDV1 and TRDJ1, with 13 bases lining up with TRDD3. TCRdb does not report a J gene; here it was assigned by matching the DNA to germline references. The CDR3 totals 22 residues. Germline CDR1 and CDR2: TSWWSYY and QGS. The CDR3 coding sequence is TGTGCTCTTGGGGAACTACGACCGTACTGGGGGATACGCTTTAAGTGCACCAATAAACTCATCTTT. Protein product: CALGELRPYWGIRFKCTNKLIF.

Of note for this clone: TCRdb attributes to this sequence the protein of a much larger clone, which differs from the DNA translation at residue 10; a read error is likely, and the protein displayed is translated from the DNA. The V gene is TRDV2, the J gene TRDJ1; D unclear. Since TCRdb gives no J gene, matching the DNA to germline was used here to assign it. V was shortened by 0 bases and J by 0 bases, with 16 bases between the two germline ends. From germline, CDR1 is GEAIGNYY and CDR2 EKD. This CDR3 is built from 17 residues. CDR3 DNA: TGTGCCTGTGACACCGTCTCGCCTGACCGCAACACCGATAAACTCATCTTT. This gives the protein CACDTVSPDRNTDKLIF.

Concerning this clone itself: TCRdb has a much larger clone's protein, which differs at residue 12 from the translation of this DNA, likely because of a read error; what is shown is the protein translated from the DNA. V gene TRDV2 combines with J gene TRDJ1, with 9 bases that match TRDD3. TCRdb lists no J gene, so it was determined here by aligning the DNA to germline. CDR3 length equals 17 residues. The ends lost 3 bases at V and 4 bases at J; junction bases unmatched: 14. Germline-derived CDR1 and CDR2 are GEAIGNYY and EKD. The CDR3: CACDPVGLGDYIDKLIF. The CDR3 DNA is TGTGCCTGTGACCCGGTCGGTCTGGGGGATTACATCGATAAACTCATCTTT.

This clone was counted at least ten times. With a much larger clone just one base away, this may be a read error. This sample includes further DNA sequences coding for the same CDR3. The J gene is TRDJ2, the V gene TRDV1, with 11 nucleotides matching TRDD3. Germline V gives CDR1 TSWWSYY, CDR2 QGS. The CDR3 has 20 amino acids. This CDR3 reads CALGPPRLFSWGIQPAQLFF. For the CDR3, the DNA is TGTGCACTTGGGCCTCCGCGATTATTCTCCTGGGGGATACAGCCAGCACAACTCTTCTTT.

In the case of this clone: With only one base between it and a far larger clone, this is likely a read error. Distinct nucleotide sequences in the sample also encode this CDR3. This chain connects TRDV3 to TRDJ1; 7 nucleotides agree with TRDD3. Matching the DNA to germline supplied the J gene, which TCRdb does not give. V shed 0 bases and J 0 bases; nucleotides not matched to a gene: 25. The V gene's germline CDR1 is TVYSNPD and CDR2 GDNSRS (reference sequence). There are 21 residues in the CDR3. The CDR3 loop reads CAFSFIETAYIFWGDTDKLIF. CDR3 bases: TGTGCCTTTAGCTTTATAGAGACAGCCTACATCTTCTGGGGGGACACCGATAAACTCATCTTT.